This T cell receptor (beta chain) came from a study of blood T cell repertoires in COVID-19. Turning to the study itself: Both acute and convalescent COVID-19 samples were obtained from the United States, Italy and Spain. T cells, B-cell-depleted T cells, or PBMCs supplied cDNA or gDNA.

V was cut by 2 bases and J by 4 bases, with 12 bases left in between. The germline gives CDR1 GTSNPN, CDR2 SVGIG (reference sequence). This CDR3 spans 13 amino acids. Authors' analysis steps: Reference gene primers were amplified, and this amplification served to estimate nucleated cell counts. The data were produced by immunoSEQ multiplex PCR, yet TCRdb's version contains in-frame clones alone and is incomplete. Clone size and the V and J calls come from that table; the DNA yielded D and trimming. This table holds some 21,000 clones, 83% found once. J is TRBJ2-7 and V is TRBV30, with unresolved D. Sequencing was carried out using peripheral blood. The receptor was derived from a human donor in a cohort sampled during active COVID-19. CDR3 DNA: TGTGCCTGGAGTCCACCCGACAAATACGAGCAGTACTTC. Translation gives CAWSPPDKYEQYF.